The T cell receptor beta chain described here comes from a study of T cell responses to AZD1222 COVID-19 vaccine. This clone is deemed medium-sized. The CDR3 runs 16 residues. The germline CDR1 and CDR2 sequences are MNHEY and SVGEGT. The V end was cut by 2 bases, the J end by 1 base, with 14 bases between. The repertoire was sequenced with immunoSEQ multiplex PCR; TCRdb's copy has only in-frame clones and lacks some. This sample carries 95,000 to 150,000 clones, about nine tenths of them seen once, and the ten largest clones take 11% to 15%. Sample: peripheral blood, taken on day 0 of AZD1222 vaccination. This chain uses TRBV6-2 or TRBV6-3 with TRBJ1-1; D ambiguous. This TCR derives from an adult in good health. This chain's CDR3 is CASSYTTTKENTEAFF. CDR3 in DNA: TGTGCCAGCAGTTACACTACAACGAAAGAGAACACTGAAGCTTTCTTT.